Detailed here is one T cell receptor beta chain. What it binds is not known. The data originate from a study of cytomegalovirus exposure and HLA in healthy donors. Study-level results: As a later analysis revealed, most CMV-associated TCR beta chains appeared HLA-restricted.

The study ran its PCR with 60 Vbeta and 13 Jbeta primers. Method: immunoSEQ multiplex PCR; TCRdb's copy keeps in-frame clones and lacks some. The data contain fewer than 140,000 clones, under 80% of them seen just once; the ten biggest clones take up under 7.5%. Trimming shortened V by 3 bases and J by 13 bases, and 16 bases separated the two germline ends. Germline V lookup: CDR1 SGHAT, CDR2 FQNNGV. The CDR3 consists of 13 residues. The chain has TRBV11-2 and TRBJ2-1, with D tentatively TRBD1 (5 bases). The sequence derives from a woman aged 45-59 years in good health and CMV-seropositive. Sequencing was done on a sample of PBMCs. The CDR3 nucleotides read TGTGCCAGCAGCTTTGGGCAGGGAATTTTCCAGTTCTTC. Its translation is CASSFGQGIFQFF. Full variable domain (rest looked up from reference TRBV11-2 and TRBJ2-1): EAGVAQSPRYKIIEKRQSVAFWCNPISGHATLYWYQQILGQGPKLLIQFQNNGVVDDSQLPKDRFSAERLKGVDSTLKIQPAKLEDSAVYLCASSFGQGIFQFFGPGTRLTVL.